The T cell receptor beta chain described here comes from a study of shared clonotypes between healthy human individuals (TCRdb year 2020). Study-wide context: The cohort comprised a couple of women and three men aged 18 to 49 years. Per donor, three plates each were used for CD4 naive and CD4 memory, two for CD8 naive, and one for CD8 memory. To increase sequencing depth and limit assay-specific biases, different laboratories used diverse techniques to prepare libraries and sequence TCR repertoires. To estimate repertoire size and how much clonotype sharing occurs between individuals, the study deeply sequenced the blood TCR repertoires of roughly 5 healthy adults. Between about 0.85 and 9.5 billion PBMCs per donor were obtained by leukapheresis. Findings and caveats that apply to the study as a whole: Compared with non-shared clonotypes, clonotypes shared by all four sorted-subset donors had higher generation probabilities. Sampling was restricted to blood, and TCR repertoires in tissues likely differ from the TCR repertoires found in blood. The genetic and exposure-history diversity represented was limited by the small number of donors. When several donors were compared, the shared fraction of clonotypes was about 5% for naive CD4, 3.5% to 4% for naive CD8, 2.3% for memory CD4, and around 0.37% for memory CD8. Pairwise subsampling led to the expectation that sequencing depth would affect the degree of clonotype sharing among donors. Incomplete sequencing was indicated by rarefaction of sorted-subset datasets, despite the large sequencing depth. Larger estimated clonotype richness was generally found for naive subsets than for memory subsets.

Healthy HIV-negative adults with no recently reported acute infections or vaccinations were included as donors. Only Caucasian adults living in Nashville, Tennessee, USA were represented among the donors. CD4+ T cells were enriched through magnetic negative selection, after which naive cells were positively selected on CD45RA and the remaining negative fraction served as the memory subset. Blood was obtained by leukapheresis, after which PBMCs were separated by Ficoll-Histopaque density gradient centrifugation and cryopreserved in liquid nitrogen vapor phase. Analytical flow cytometry was used to check the purity and quantity of every magnetically sorted T cell population. From each sorted fraction, genomic DNA was isolated and quantified by UV absorbance on a Nanodrop 2000c. Using the deep immunoSEQ assay, TCR CDR3 regions were amplified from genomic DNA by multiplex PCR. Genomic DNA extracted from each cell subset was distributed evenly over all wells of several immunoSEQ 96-well plates, and each plate served as one replicate. Each replicate PCR for sorted subsets received 150 to 250 ng genomic DNA, equal to about 30,000 T cell genomes. Purified libraries were quantified with a Qubit 3.0 fluorometer, sized on a Bioanalyzer 2100, and re-quantified with the KAPA Library Quantification kit. Each immunoSEQ 96-well plate was sequenced on its own single-read 150-cycle Illumina NextSeq 550 flow cell. The paper's processing steps were these. Because only junctional sequences without quality scores were contained in the immunoSEQ output, filtering matching that applied to full-length reads could not be performed. Sequences were annotated with PyIR, a Python wrapper for IgBLAST v1.9, and V/J genes and CDR3 were assigned using IMGT germline references. Any read was removed if the V/J assignment was weak (E-value above 1e-6), the CDR3 was missing, or the read contained stop codons, out-of-frame junctions, or ambiguous translated residues. V3J clonotypes were defined as sequences sharing the same inferred V gene, J gene, and CDR3 amino acid sequence. To compute the percentage overlap between repertoires, the number of shared unique clonotypes was divided by the size of the smaller repertoire. Three approaches were used to assess repertoire richness: RTK rarefaction, the Chao1 estimator, and Recon v2.1 estimates of unobserved clonotypes. OLGA was used to compute generation probabilities for all TCRbeta clonotypes that the gDNA method yielded from four donors. The immuneACCESS repertoire file appears here via TCRdb, limited to in-frame rearrangements. These files lack a portion of the clones; in checked studies, under half of the deficit traces to unresolved V genes, and the cause of the others is not known. D and trimming come from the DNA, and the V and J calls and clone size come from that table. The sample contains 1.6 million or so clones, roughly 96% of them found a single time. Approximately 1.1% of the sample is in the top ten clones.

As to this clone: Its recognized antigen is unknown. Nothing much larger sits one base from this clone, and base qualities are not available.

In the germline V gene, CDR1 corresponds to MNHEY and CDR2 to SVGAGI. The CDR3 numbers 13 residues from cysteine through phenylalanine. Only CDR3 DNA is held: 39 bases, read in frame from base 1. For this chain, trimming is 6 bases at the V end and 3 bases at the J end, and the number of junction bases without a gene match is 2. The sequencing input was naive CD4+ T cells sorted from blood. The cell subset or site tag for this specimen amounts to: CD45RA+ positively selected. The chain is made from TRBV6-5 and TRBJ2-1; 7 nucleotides in the junction match TRBD1. This clonotype was sampled from a man aged 25-40 years in good health. The nucleotide sequence reads TGTGCCAGCAGGGCAGGGGGCTACAATGAGCAGTTCTTC. It specifies CASRAGGYNEQFF.